The rows below give T cell receptor beta chains drawn from one sample of a study of blood T cell repertoires in COVID-19. Generated by immunoSEQ multiplex PCR, the TCRdb table keeps only in-frame clones and is missing some. The data show 250,000 to 350,000 clones, roughly 90% seen once. Sequencing used peripheral blood. These receptors were obtained from a young man with active or convalescent COVID-19. The CDR3 runs from the conserved cysteine through the conserved F or W. D genes are given only for firm matches. Clone size appears in some rows only: once, few, many, or a class for an expanded clone.

d_call j_call v_call clone_size cdr3_aa cdr3_nt
NA TRBJ1-2 TRBV2 NA CASIRDTDYGYTF TGTGCCAGCATTCGGGACACGGACTATGGCTACACCTTC
TRBD2 TRBJ2-1 TRBV9 NA CASSVGGGVRSEQFF TGTGCCAGCAGCGTAGGCGGGGGGGTTAGGAGTGAGCAGTTCTTC
NA TRBJ2-6 TRBV4-1 once CASSDRLSGANVLTF TGCGCCAGCAGTGACAGACTCTCTGGGGCCAACGTCCTGACTTTC
TRBD1 TRBJ1-2 TRBV9 NA CASSGRGTDARYGYTF TGTGCCAGCAGCGGACGGGGGACAGACGCCCGATATGGCTACACCTTC
NA TRBJ1-1 TRBV24-1 once CATSDLGRGANTEAFF TGTGCCACCAGTGATCTGGGGCGGGGGGCGAACACTGAAGCTTTCTTT
TRBD1 TRBJ1-1 TRBV3-1/TRBV3-2 NA CASSQLQGAEAFF TGTGCCAGCAGCCAACTACAGGGGGCTGAAGCTTTCTTT
NA TRBJ1-3 TRBV4-1 NA CASSQLVRNTIYF TGCGCCAGCAGCCAACTCGTCCGAAACACCATATATTTT
NA TRBJ1-2 TRBV4-1 NA CASSQDEGEYYGYTF TGCGCCAGCAGCCAAGATGAGGGGGAGTACTATGGCTACACCTTC
NA TRBJ1-5 TRBV19 NA CASGQYNQPQHF TGTGCCAGCGGACAGTACAATCAGCCCCAGCATTTT
TRBD1 TRBJ1-6 TRBV11-2 NA CASSTATGGNSPLHF TGTGCCAGCAGCACAGCGACAGGGGGTAATTCACCCCTCCACTTT
NA TRBJ2-3 TRBV6-2/TRBV6-3 NA CASSPTRVNTDTQYF TGTGCCAGCAGCCCGACTAGGGTCAACACAGATACGCAGTATTTT
TRBD1 TRBJ2-7 TRBV19 NA CASSSWTGADVKQYF TGTGCCAGTAGTTCCTGGACAGGGGCGGATGTCAAGCAGTACTTC
TRBD2 TRBJ2-1 TRBV29-1 once CSTYGLAGGLYNEQFF TGCAGCACATACGGACTAGCGGGGGGGTTGTACAATGAGCAGTTCTTC
TRBD1 TRBJ1-6 TRBV27 NA CASRWTGLNSPLHF TGTGCCAGCAGATGGACAGGCCTTAATTCACCCCTCCACTTT
TRBD2 TRBJ2-1 TRBV9 NA CASSGTSGGVNEQFF TGTGCCAGCAGCGGAACTAGCGGGGGGGTCAATGAGCAGTTCTTC